This T cell receptor (beta chain) was documented in a study of neoadjuvant anti-PD-1 for oral cavity cancer. Study-wide background: Non-progressing patients received a fourth nivolumab dose near day 43, then surgery on days 50-56.

General observations from the study: Only three patients per response group were TCR-analyzed; validation needed.

TCRdb's table, derived via immunoSEQ multiplex PCR, lists solely in-frame clones and lacks some. The repertoire holds about 15,000 clones, about 63% seen once, with 2.4% in the top ten. V was shortened by 0 bases and J by 0 bases, with 9 bases between the two germline ends. The CDR3 extends over 15 amino acids. Germline CDR1 and CDR2: SGHDT and YYEEEE. Of note for this clone: Its antigen is still unknown.

The J gene is TRBJ1-1, the V gene TRBV5-6; no clear D. The clonotype originates from a person between 35 and 79 years old with oral cavity squamous cell carcinoma. The sample was PBMCs, taken before nivolumab (anti-PD-1) treatment. The CDR3 spells CASSLEASMNTEAFF. CDR3 coding DNA: TGTGCCAGCAGCTTGGAGGCCAGCATGAACACTGAAGCTTTCTTT.